This T cell receptor (beta chain) was obtained from a study of metastatic and nonmetastatic thyroid tumors (dated by TCRdb to 2018 to 2020). Background for the entire study: Repertoires from peripheral blood and from tumor or nodule tissue samples of malignant and benign thyroid patients were compared.

Overall study results and their limits: In both blood and tumor samples, malignant tumors were reported to have significantly higher TCR beta diversity than benign nodules.

This clone is described as medium-sized (0.01 to 0.1%). The antigen it binds to is not known. The junction departs from the called germline gene at one end, perhaps through a read error. Receptors were amplified or captured by PCR. These reads were obtained on an Illumina HiSeq 4000. High-throughput sequencing was used to profile the TCR beta-chain CDR3 region of each patient. The study's processing was this. The researchers built a classifier to tell apart papillary thyroid cancer patients with distant metastasis, based on CDR3 differences among clinicopathological groups. Repertoire diversity was assessed with the Shannon index, and tumor-blood repertoire similarity with the Morisita-Horn index. TCRdb ran its own pipeline on the public reads, namely fastp trimming at Q25 and MiXCR clone calling, and kept in-frame beta chains. The V and J calls follow TCRdb's processing rather than the paper's. The sample profile shows 24,000 or so clones; 19% of them were found once. The top ten clonotypes cover around 4.4% of the sample.

None of the patients had been given any treatment before thyroid surgery. The study retrospectively analysed patient clinical samples collected from about 2012 to 2019 using T-cell receptor beta sequencing. Sequencing was done on a sample of blood. This TCR was recovered from a male donor with papillary thyroid cancer or a benign thyroid nodule (not recorded which). Some clones in this sample may be carry-over from other donors' samples.

The CDR3 has the sequence CASSSGQGGPNYNEQFF. The DNA is as follows: TGTGCCAGCAGTTCCGGACAGGGGGGGCCGAATTACAATGAGCAGTTCTTT. The sequence joins TRBV27 to TRBJ2-1, and TRBD1 aligns with 10 junction nucleotides. The CDR3 goes from the cysteine to the phenylalanine over 17 residues. The only DNA kept is the CDR3, 51 bases in frame from the first base. Sequences MNHEY (CDR1) and SMNVEV (CDR2) are obtained from the germline V gene (reference sequence).